This T cell receptor (beta chain) stems from a study of blood T cells in healthy people across ages. Findings of the study overall: Roughly linear age-related decline in beta diversity appeared, significant by age around 36.

Alongside a J-beta primer mix, a sample-barcoded 5' primer served in a second PCR lasting 7 to 11 cycles. Each sample yielded at least 3 million CDR3-containing paired-end reads. In TCRdb, the 5' RACE reads were re-called with MiXCR into one record per CDR3 protein. Counted here are 800,000 to 950,000 distinct CDR3 sequences, 45% to 50% occurring once; the ten biggest clones make up 13%. The CDR3 is made up of 14 amino acids. CDR1 ENHRY and CDR2 SYGVKD come from the germline V gene. With regard to this clonotype: The antigen remains unidentified.

Every donor contributed around 10 milliliters of peripheral blood by blood draw. The material sequenced was blood. The sequence was collected from a young man in good health. The genes are TRBV10-3 and TRBJ2-4, with D perhaps being TRBD1 or TRBD2 (5 bases each). The end of the DNA aligns better with TRBJ2-7, so the J call may be wrong. The CDR3 protein is CAIRAGATDHEQYF. CDR3 nucleotides: TGTGCCATCAGGGCCGGGGCCACAGATCACGAGCAGTACTTC.